The 15 T cell receptor beta chains listed next were all sequenced from one sample in a study of T cell repertoires in cytomegalovirus infection. TCRdb itself ran the reads through MiXCR, one entry per CDR3 protein. The table records 200,000 to 300,000 distinct CDR3 sequences, around 9% of them present only once. The specimen sequenced was PBMCs. These receptors originate from a human donor in good health (CMV status not recorded). Some clones in this sample may be carry-over from other donors' samples.

This clonotype was recorded at least ten times. The rearrangement joins TRBV7-2 to TRBJ1-2; the D is unclear. CDR3 length equals 14 residues. Trimming left V 1 base short and J 5 bases short, with 11 bases between. The germline V gene encodes CDR1 SGHTA and CDR2 FQGNSA. The CDR3 bases are TGTGCCAGCAGCTTAGAGGGTTACACTTATGGCTACACCTTC. Translation: CASSLEGYTYGYTF. The whole variable domain, filled in from reference TRBV7-2 and TRBJ1-2, reads GAGVSQSPSNKVTEKGKDVELRCDPISGHTALYWYRQSLGQGLEFLIYFQGNSAPDKSGLPSDRFSAERTGGSVSTLTIQRTQQEDSAVYLCASSLEGYTYGYTFGSGTRLTVV.

V gene TRBV27 combines with J gene TRBJ2-1; 13 bases are a match to TRBD2. Losses at the gene ends were 7 bases for V and 4 bases for J; bases not matched to a gene: 4. CDR3 length: 15 residues. Germline V gene data show CDR1 as MNHEY and CDR2 as SMNVEV (reference sequence). The CDR3, as DNA: TGTGCCAGCAACTCACTAGCGGGAGGGTACAATGAGCAGTTCTTC. It is translated as CASNSLAGGYNEQFF.

This clonotype has at least ten counts. The J gene is TRBJ1-5, the V gene TRBV6-1; a possible D gene is TRBD1 (6 bases). Per the germline V gene, CDR1 is MNHNS and CDR2 is SASEGT. V lost 10 bases and J lost 6, with 25 bases in between. This CDR3 comprises 16 residues. The CDR3, as DNA: TGTGCCACCAGGGACAAGTCAACCATTTGGGGTCAGCCCCAGCATTTT. Protein sequence: CATRDKSTIWGQPQHF.

The table lists this clonotype with many counts. The J gene is TRBJ1-2, the V gene TRBV11-2; D is ambiguous. V was trimmed by 1 base and J by 4 bases, leaving 7 bases between them. Germline-derived CDR1 and CDR2 are SGHAT and FQNNGV. The CDR3 consists of 13 residues. DNA of the CDR3: TGTGCCAGCAGCTTAGTCCGGTCCTATGGCTACACCTTC. Translated: CASSLVRSYGYTF.

This chain uses TRBV29-1 with TRBJ2-2; possibly TRBD1 or TRBD2 for D (5 bases each). In germline, CDR1 is SQVTM, CDR2 ANQGSEA. V lost 6 bases to trimming and J lost 4 bases, with 12 bases between them. This CDR3 is 13 amino acids long. The CDR3 DNA sequence: TGCAGCGTCGACCGGGGCCTCACCGGGGAGCTGTTTTTT. This codes for CSVDRGLTGELFF.

The rearrangement links TRBV7-2 to TRBJ1-6, with 8 bases that match TRBD1. The CDR3 sequence is 14 residues long. The germline V gene encodes CDR1 SGHTA and CDR2 FQGNSA. The DNA of the CDR3 is TGTGCAGCGGCTATGGGACAGGAAAATTCACCCCTCCACTTT. Translating it yields CAAAMGQENSPLHF.

This clonotype was found a few times. This chain links TRBV29-1 with TRBJ1-4; D gene uncertain. This CDR3 spans 12 amino acids. Germline values: CDR1 SQVTM, CDR2 ANQGSEA. V lost 6 bases and J 5 bases, leaving 10 bases between the germline ends. This chain's CDR3 is CSVLGGNEKLFF. The CDR3 DNA reads as TGCAGCGTATTGGGAGGGAATGAAAAACTGTTTTTT.

This clonotype has ten or more counts. The chain links TRBV4-1 to TRBJ1-4, with D tentatively TRBD1 (6 bases). Germline CDR1 is MGHRA and CDR2 is YSYEKL. The CDR3 length is 18 residues. Trimming took off 0 bases at V and 0 bases at J, with 14 bases between the two ends. The CDR3 region has the DNA TGCGCCAGCAGCCAAGATGGCCCCGGACAGTCAACTAATGAAAAACTGTTTTTT. Translation: CASSQDGPGQSTNEKLFF.

V and J are TRBV20-1 and TRBJ2-7, with a possible D match to TRBD1 (6 bases). CDR3 length: 11 residues. CDR1 is DFQATT and CDR2 is SNEGSKA in the germline V gene (reference sequence). The germline V and J ends were trimmed by 6 bases and 6 bases, with 12 bases remaining between them. The chain's CDR3 is CSAGQPGEQYF. As DNA, the CDR3 is TGCAGTGCAGGACAGCCAGGCGAGCAGTACTTC.

A word on this clonotype: This may come from a read error, since a much larger clone is one base off. The J gene is TRBJ1-5, the V gene TRBV6-2 or TRBV6-3, with TRBD1 matching 9 bases. The tail of the sequence fits TRBJ2-3 better, so the J call may be wrong. Germline V gives CDR1 MNHEY, CDR2 SVGEGT. The CDR3 totals 17 residues. The CDR3 loop is CASRRTPGQGSNQPQYF. The CDR3 nucleotides read TGTGCCAGCAGACGAACCCCGGGACAGGGTAGCAATCAGCCCCAGTATTTT.

This clonotype was recorded many times. The chain joins TRBV12-3 or TRBV12-4 to TRBJ2-5, with TRBD2 as a possible D gene (6 bases). The CDR3 loop spans 14 amino acids. V was cut by 0 bases and J by 5 bases, with 10 bases left in between. Here the CDR3 DNA reads TGTGCCAGCAGTTTAGCGGGGGGAGCGGAGACCCAGTACTTC. This gives the protein CASSLAGGAETQYF.

The gene calls are TRBV7-9 and TRBJ1-2; 7 bases map to TRBD1. This CDR3 is built from 14 residues. Unmatched junction bases numbered 4, after V lost 2 bases and J lost 4 bases. In germline, CDR1 is SEHNR, CDR2 FQNEAQ (reference sequence). In nucleotides, the CDR3 is TGTGCCAGCAGCTTACCGGGGACAGTCTATGGCTACACCTTC. It translates to CASSLPGTVYGYTF.

This clonotype was detected only a few times. The genes are TRBV6-6 and TRBJ1-5, with unresolved D. V shed 6 bases and J shed 3 bases, with 15 bases lying between them. This CDR3 has 15 residues. The V gene's germline CDR1 is MNHNY and CDR2 SVGAGI (reference sequence). CDR3 protein: CASRQSRNFNQPQHF. The CDR3 region has the DNA TGTGCCAGCAGGCAGTCCAGGAACTTCAATCAGCCCCAGCATTTT.

This clonotype was counted many times. The rearrangement links TRBV27 to TRBJ2-3; 13 bases line up with TRBD2. Germline assignment: CDR1 MNHEY and CDR2 SMNVEV (reference sequence). The CDR3 totals 18 residues. Trimming at V came to 0 bases and at J to 4 bases, leaving 7 bases not matched to a gene. The CDR3 loop reads CASSLSPRGLAGADTQYF. The CDR3 DNA reads as TGTGCCAGCAGTTTATCGCCACGAGGACTAGCGGGAGCAGATACGCAGTATTTT.

This clonotype was seen many times. This chain connects TRBV2 to TRBJ2-3, with a possible D match to TRBD2 (5 bases). V lost 7 bases, J lost 0 bases, and 11 bases lay in between. Per germline, CDR1 SNHLY and CDR2 FYNNEI. CDR3 length: 14 amino acids. DNA for the CDR3: TGTGCCAGCATGGAGAGGGCTAGCACAGATACGCAGTATTTT. Translated, it gives CASMERASTDTQYF. The full variable domain, completed using reference TRBV2 and TRBJ2-3, is EPEVTQTPSHQVTQMGQEVILRCVPISNHLYFYWYRQILGQKVEFLVSFYNNEISEKSEIFDDQFSVERPDGSNFTLKIRSTKLEDSAMYFCASMERASTDTQYFGPGTRLTVL.